This T cell receptor beta chain stems from a study of blood T cells in healthy people across ages. Study context: Capturing about one barcoded beta molecule per two T cells was achieved by template switching.

The study, taken as a whole, reports: Long-lived donors carried more naive CD4+ cells and greater diversity than aged donors.

Germline loops: CDR1 MNHEY, CDR2 SMNVEV (reference sequence). The CDR3 spans 16 residues. With V trimmed by 2 bases and J by 3 bases, 4 bases remained unmatched. Combining a sample-barcoded 5' primer with a J-beta primer mix, a second PCR ran for roughly 6 to 11 cycles. Every cDNA molecule bore a tag from a template-switch adaptor containing 12 random nucleotides. One entry per CDR3 protein, called by TCRdb with MiXCR from the 5' RACE reads. In the table there are about 1.8 million distinct CDR3 sequences, just under 50% of which are singletons. This clonotype has just a few counts. What it binds is not known.

This clonotype was obtained from a woman in her 40s in good health. The rearrangement uses TRBV27 and TRBJ2-3; 11 nucleotides line up with TRBD1. The material sequenced was blood. DNA for the CDR3: TGTGCCAGCAGTTTAAGGACAGGGGGCTTGACAGATACGCAGTATTTT. Translated: CASSLRTGGLTDTQYF.